The subject of this entry is one TCR beta chain. What antigen it recognizes has not been identified. No base qualities exist here, and no much larger clone lies one base off it. Deletion took 5 bases off V and 0 bases off J, with a span of 11 bases between the germline ends. From the germline V gene (reference sequence), CDR1 is GTSNPN and CDR2 is SVGIG. The CDR3 runs 15 amino acids, cysteine and phenylalanine included. Here the CDR3 DNA is all that survives: 45 bases in frame from base 1. Genomic DNA was isolated from the sorted cells so that the TCRbeta CDR3 region could be sequenced. The immunoSEQ Assay was used to sequence the TCRbeta CDR3 regions. TCRdb stores this immuneACCESS table with in-frame sequences only. Part of the clones is absent; in the studies checked, under half of the shortfall reflects unresolved V genes, and no reason is known for the rest. The sample has around 14,000 clones on record, around nine tenths of them singletons. Of the sample, about 6.7% is held by the ten largest clones.

Patients with a history of autoimmune disease or receiving systemic immunosuppression were excluded from the trial. In every dose cohort, peripheral blood was drawn for TCR sequencing at baseline, cycle 4 day 1, and cycle 7 day 1. Samples came from an open-label, multicenter, first-in-human phase I dose-escalation trial of ivuxolimab. The trial enrolled adults with locally advanced or metastatic head and neck squamous cell, hepatocellular, melanoma or renal cell carcinoma. CD4+ and CD8+ T cells were sorted separately from peripheral blood before TCR sequencing. This entry belongs to a study of OX40 agonist ivuxolimab in advanced cancers. Broadly, across the study: Ivuxolimab was a fully human IgG2 agonistic monoclonal antibody targeting the costimulatory receptor OX40 (CD134). The paper covers the monotherapy dose-escalation part of the phase I ivuxolimab trial, which included N ≈ 57 patients. In the dose-escalation cohort, around 80% of patients were male, and the mean age was around 60 years with a range of roughly 23 to 79. Prior anti-PD-1, anti-PD-L1 or anti-CTLA-4 therapy was permitted, and checkpoint inhibitors had been received by 30% to 40% of dose-escalation patients. Intravenous ivuxolimab was administered to patients every 2 weeks at six dose levels: 0.01, 0.1, 0.3, 1.5, 3 and 10 mg/kg. Partial responses occurred in three dose-escalation patients, of whom one had hepatocellular carcinoma and two had cutaneous melanoma. Among the approximately 50 dose-escalation patients, about 19 had hepatocellular carcinoma, approximately 15 melanoma, 9 renal cell carcinoma and 9 head and neck cancer. Peripheral TCRbeta sequencing aimed to test whether ivuxolimab altered TCR sequence diversity and caused clonal T-cell expansion. Points the paper makes about the study in general: At doses from 0.1 to 3.0 mg/kg, clonal expansion was seen in both CD4+ and CD8+ blood T cells between baseline and week 6. Low levels of normalized T-cell clonal expansion were also shown by some nonresponding patients. On average, CD8+ T cells showed more expanded clones than CD4+ T cells after ivuxolimab. Partial responders in the 0.1-3.0 mg/kg groups had among the lowest normalized peripheral clonal expansion, especially among CD8+ T cells. The antigen specificity of the peripheral T cells that underwent clonal expansion was not determined.

The chain is encoded by TRBV30 joined to TRBJ1-6, with TRBD1 tentatively as D gene (6 bases match). The source is an adult with an advanced solid tumor such as melanoma, head and neck, liver or kidney cancer. The sequencing here drew on CD4+ or CD8+ T cells sorted from blood, taken in a trial of the OX40 agonist ivuxolimab. At the DNA level, the sequence is TGTGCCTGGGTTGGACAGAACTCCTATAATTCACCCCTCCACTTT. Its coded protein is CAWVGQNSYNSPLHF.